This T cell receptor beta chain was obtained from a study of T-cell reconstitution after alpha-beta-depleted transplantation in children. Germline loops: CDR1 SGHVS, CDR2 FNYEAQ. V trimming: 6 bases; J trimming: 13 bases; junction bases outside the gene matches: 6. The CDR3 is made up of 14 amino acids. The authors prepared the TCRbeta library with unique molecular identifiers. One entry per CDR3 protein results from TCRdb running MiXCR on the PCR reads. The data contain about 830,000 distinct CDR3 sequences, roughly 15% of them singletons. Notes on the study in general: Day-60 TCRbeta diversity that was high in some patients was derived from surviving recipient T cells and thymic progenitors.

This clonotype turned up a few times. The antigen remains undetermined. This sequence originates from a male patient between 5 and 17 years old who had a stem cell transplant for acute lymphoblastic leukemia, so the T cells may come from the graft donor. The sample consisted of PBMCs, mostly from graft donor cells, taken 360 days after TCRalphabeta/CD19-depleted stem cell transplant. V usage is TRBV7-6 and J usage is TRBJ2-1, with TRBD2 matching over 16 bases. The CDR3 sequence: CASSSGTSGRAQFF. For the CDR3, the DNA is TGTGCCAGCAGTTCCGGGACTAGCGGGAGGGCCCAGTTCTTC.